Below, one TCR beta chain is given with its context. Its antigen is undetermined. Germline CDR1 is KGHSH and CDR2 is LQKENI. V lost 4 bases to trimming and J lost 0 bases, with 13 bases between them. The CDR3 contains 16 residues. The data were taken from a study of vaccination effects on CD4 cells after COVID-19. Study as a whole: The study obtained samples from two convalescent patients 16 days and one week before vaccination.

Only in-frame clones appear in the TCRdb table, and some are missing; sequencing was by immunoSEQ multiplex PCR. There are tens of thousands of clones in the sample; over 60% occur only once, and about 18% lies in the top ten. Expansion with viral peptide pools was applied to antigen-specific CD4+ T cells by the ViraFEST assay prior to sequencing. Once cultured for approximately eleven days, the cells underwent separation to obtain CD4+ T cells. From March to December 2020, the person had a SARS-CoV-2 infection that was confirmed by PCR. For each well, 1.5 million to 2 million PBMC were cultured with roughly 11 IU/ml IL-2 and roughly 10 ug/ml peptides.

The sequence was collected from a human donor who had a prior SARS-CoV-2 infection. The specimen was CD4+ T cells from PBMCs cultured with HCoV-NL63 spike peptides, collected before COVID-19 vaccination. V is TRBV18 and J is TRBJ1-3, with D unclear. DNA of the CDR3: TGTGCCAGCTCACAGGCATTGGGGAACTCTGGAAACACCATATATTTT. Residues: CASSQALGNSGNTIYF.